Reported below is one T cell receptor beta chain. The sample comes from a study of blood T cell repertoires in COVID-19. Across the whole study: Whether acute or convalescent, the COVID-19 samples came from the United States, Italy and Spain. PBMCs, B-cell-depleted T cells, or T cells provided the cDNA or gDNA that made up the material.

In the source study's methods: Nucleated cell counts were estimated from reference gene primer amplification. TCRdb keeps only in-frame clones here, not all; method: immunoSEQ multiplex PCR. For V, J and clone size, that table is used; D and trimming come from the DNA. The sample holds approximately 160,000 clones, around 82% seen once. Trimming pared 6 bases from V and 0 bases from J, leaving 13 bases between. Germline V gene data show CDR1 as MNHEY and CDR2 as SVGAGI. The CDR3 spans 15 residues. J is TRBJ2-3 and V is TRBV6-5; TRBD1 is a possible D gene (5 bases). The specimen was peripheral blood. This clonotype was sampled from a man in his sixties who had recovered from COVID-19. The CDR3 coding sequence is TGTGCCAGCAGCCCAAGGGGAACTAGCACAGATACGCAGTATTTT. Amino acids: CASSPRGTSTDTQYF.